The clone carrying this T cell receptor (beta chain) was seen more than once but under ten times. Participants came from fewer than 25 US areas, aged about 18 to 90 years. Among Cohort 3 donors, those recovered had two negative PCRs, clearance, or symptom resolution. This sample is part of a study of blood T cell repertoires in COVID-19. V lost 0 bases to trimming and J lost 5 bases; unmatched junction nucleotides: 3. The CDR3 extends over 16 amino acids. Germline V gives CDR1 LGHDT, CDR2 YNNKEL (reference sequence). Repertoires were generated with immunoSEQ multiplex PCR, while TCRdb's copy carries only in-frame clones and drops some. The profile shows about 410,000 clones, about 90% of them singletons.

The origin of this receptor is a young woman who had recovered from COVID-19. The sequenced sample was PBMCs or T cells enriched from blood (not recorded which). The rearrangement joins TRBV3-1 (or the pseudogene TRBV3-2) to TRBJ1-4; 10 nucleotides line up with TRBD1. The CDR3 loop reads CASSQDRQGANEKLFF. CDR3 coding DNA: TGTGCCAGCAGCCAAGACCGACAGGGGGCAAATGAAAAACTGTTTTTT.